Below, 10 T cell receptor beta chains from the same sample are listed, as sequenced in a study of radiotherapy plus CTLA-4 blockade in lung cancer. Assay: immunoSEQ multiplex PCR; the TCRdb copy retains only in-frame clones and omits some. This sample has over 3,000 clones, with roughly 83% found just once. The sample in question was tumor tissue, obtained from a patient treated with radiotherapy plus ipilimumab. Receptors originate from a human donor with non-small cell lung cancer that progressed on radiotherapy plus ipilimumab.

The chain is built from TRBV4-1 and TRBJ2-5; no clear D gene. Trimming took 1 base from V and 5 from J, leaving 17 bases between them. CDR1 and CDR2 from the germline V gene are MGHRA and YSYEKL. This CDR3 region has 16 residues. The CDR3 spells CASSQVAEPLSETQYF. For the CDR3, the DNA is TGCGCCAGCAGCCAAGTGGCGGAACCCCTGAGTGAGACCCAGTACTTC.

This clone showed up just once. This rearrangement joins TRBV9 to TRBJ2-5, with 7 bases matching TRBD1. V trimming: 4 bases; J trimming: 6 bases; junction bases outside the gene matches: 6. CDR3 length: 13 residues. Germline V gene lookup returns CDR1 SGDLS and CDR2 YYNGEE. The CDR3 DNA sequence: TGTGCCAGCAGCCAACAGGGGCGGCAGACCCAGTACTTC. Its protein product is CASSQQGRQTQYF. Using reference TRBV9 and TRBJ2-5 for the parts outside the CDR3, the full variable domain is DSGVTQTPKHLITATGQRVTLRCSPRSGDLSVYWYQQSLDQGLQFLIQYYNGEERAKGNILERFSAQQFPDLHSELNLSSLELGDSALYFCASSQQGRQTQYFGPGTRLLVL.

V gene TRBV15 combines with J gene TRBJ2-5; D gene ambiguous. V gave up 0 bases and J gave up 1 base, with 9 bases separating them. The CDR3 sequence is 15 residues long. Looked up from germline, CDR1 is LNHNV and CDR2 is YYDKDF (reference sequence). The CDR3 spells CATSRDRVGQETQYF. The CDR3 nucleotides are TGTGCCACCAGCAGAGATCGAGTAGGCCAAGAGACCCAGTACTTC.

This chain joins TRBV27 and TRBJ1-6, with 10 bases aligning to TRBD1. With V trimmed by 4 bases and J by 11 bases, 5 bases remained unmatched. Germline V CDR1 and CDR2: MNHEY, SMNVEV (reference sequence). This CDR3 region has 14 residues. The CDR3 here is CASSSRQGAAPLHF. The CDR3 region has the DNA TGTGCCAGCAGTTCGCGACAGGGGGCCGCACCCCTCCACTTT.

V usage is TRBV2 and J usage is TRBJ2-3; tentative D call: TRBD2 (5 bases). This CDR3 is built from 15 residues. Trimming pared 1 base from V and 3 bases from J, leaving 11 bases between. Looked up from germline, CDR1 is SNHLY and CDR2 is FYNNEI. This chain's CDR3 is CASSEGLARTDTQYF. The CDR3 coding sequence is TGTGCCAGCAGTGAAGGCCTAGCTAGAACAGATACGCAGTATTTT.

The chain recombines TRBV4-1 with TRBJ1-2; a possible D gene is TRBD1 (5 bases). In germline, CDR1 is MGHRA, CDR2 YSYEKL. Deletions cut 1 base from V and 3 bases from J, with 12 bases between. CDR3 length: 15 residues. Written as DNA, the CDR3 is TGCGCCAGCAGCCAAGTGCAGGGAGGGGACTATGGCTACACCTTC. As protein: CASSQVQGGDYGYTF.

This chain joins TRBV9 and TRBJ2-5; 9 bases line up with TRBD2. CDR3 length: 16 residues. Germline CDR1 SGDLS, CDR2 YYNGEE. V shed 0 bases and J 4 bases; nucleotides not matched to a gene: 7. The CDR3 DNA sequence: TGTGCCAGCAGCGTAGCAGCGGGGGGAGTTGGAGAGACCCAGTACTTC. It translates to CASSVAAGGVGETQYF. Based on the CDR3 plus reference TRBV9 and TRBJ2-5, the full variable domain is DSGVTQTPKHLITATGQRVTLRCSPRSGDLSVYWYQQSLDQGLQFLIQYYNGEERAKGNILERFSAQQFPDLHSELNLSSLELGDSALYFCASSVAAGGVGETQYFGPGTRLLVL.

The chain carries TRBV5-1 and TRBJ1-1; tentative D call: TRBD1 (5 bases). This CDR3 comprises 15 residues. Trimming left V 4 bases short and J 1 base short, with 14 bases between. In germline, CDR1 is SGHRS, CDR2 YFSETQ. CDR3 sequence (DNA): TGCGCCAGCAGCGCTAGGGGCGACCAGAACACTGAAGCTTTCTTT. This encodes CASSARGDQNTEAFF.

This clone was counted between two and nine times. The genes are TRBV11-1 and TRBJ1-2; D is perhaps TRBD1 (5 bases). Trimming removed 2 bases at V and 8 bases at J, with 12 bases between. Germline values: CDR1 SGHAT, CDR2 FQDESV (reference sequence). CDR3 size: 13 residues. The CDR3 sequence: CASSLRGGDGYTF. Written as DNA, the CDR3 is TGTGCCAGCAGCTTAAGAGGAGGGGACGGCTACACCTTC.

This rearrangement joins TRBV9 to TRBJ1-1, with D perhaps matching TRBD1 (6 bases). Germline-derived CDR1 and CDR2 are SGDLS and YYNGEE. The V and J ends lost 4 bases and 1 base respectively, with 14 bases between them. The CDR3 contains 15 residues. CDR3 in DNA: TGTGCCAGCAGCCCCGGAGACAGGCGGAACACTGAAGCTTTCTTT. Its protein product is CASSPGDRRNTEAFF.